These T cell receptor beta chains were read from a single sample in a study of T cell responses to AZD1222 COVID-19 vaccine. Sequencing was performed with immunoSEQ multiplex PCR; in TCRdb, only in-frame clones are kept and a portion is missing. The sample lists around 84,000 clones; around 88% were seen once. The sequenced sample was peripheral blood, obtained on day 0 of AZD1222 vaccination. The source is an adult in good health. The CDR3 runs from the conserved cysteine through the conserved F or W. The D gene is left open where the match is weak. Rows give clone size only sometimes, using once, few, many, or a class for an expanded clone.

V,size,D,J,CDR3,DNA
TRBV1,-,-,TRBJ1-1,CTSSQDRRLSTQGMDTEAFF,TGCACCAGCAGCCAAGATCGACGCTTGAGCACCCAGGGAATGGACACTGAAGCTTTCTTT
TRBV30,-,-,TRBJ1-2,CAWSAQNGVYGYTF,TGTGCCTGGAGTGCTCAAAATGGAGTCTATGGCTACACCTTC
TRBV2,-,-,TRBJ2-7,CASSANRGGNEQYF,TGTGCCAGCAGTGCCAACAGGGGAGGGAACGAGCAGTACTTC
TRBV29-1,-,TRBD1,TRBJ2-1,CSVWGTGSYNEQFF,TGCAGCGTTTGGGGGACAGGGAGCTACAATGAGCAGTTCTTC
TRBV27,-,-,TRBJ2-7,CASSPSLGTNSYEQYF,TGTGCCAGCAGTCCCAGCCTCGGGACAAATTCCTACGAGCAGTACTTC
TRBV25-1,-,-,TRBJ1-1,CASSRGSEFEAFF,TGTGCCAGCAGTCGAGGATCTGAATTTGAAGCTTTCTTT
TRBV9,-,-,TRBJ2-1,CASSVESGSGTYNEQFF,TGTGCCAGCAGCGTCGAATCGGGGTCGGGGACCTACAATGAGCAGTTCTTC
TRBV19,-,TRBD2,TRBJ2-2,CASTPGGANTGELFF,TGTGCCAGTACCCCGGGAGGGGCGAACACCGGGGAGCTGTTTTTT
TRBV7-9,-,-,TRBJ2-7,CASSREWGASSYEQYF,TGTGCCAGCAGCCGAGAATGGGGGGCGAGCTCCTACGAGCAGTACTTC
TRBV30,-,TRBD1,TRBJ1-4,CAWRGPGTGATNEKLFF,TGTGCCTGGAGAGGACCCGGGACAGGTGCAACTAATGAAAAACTGTTTTTT
TRBV7-2,few,-,TRBJ1-5,CASSLTAGEGNQPQHF,TGTGCCAGCAGCTTAACGGCAGGGGAAGGCAATCAGCCCCAGCATTTT
TRBV12-3/TRBV12-4,-,-,TRBJ2-2,CASNWRNTGELFF,TGTGCCAGCAACTGGCGGAACACCGGGGAGCTGTTTTTT
TRBV4-3,-,-,TRBJ2-4,CASSQGTARSKVIQYF,TGCGCCAGCAGCCAAGGAACCGCGAGGAGCAAGGTCATTCAGTACTTC
TRBV5-1,medium-sized,-,TRBJ2-5,CASSLDQETQYF,TGCGCCAGCAGCTTGGATCAAGAGACCCAGTACTTC
TRBV6-4,-,-,TRBJ2-2,CASSSGQNTGELFF,TGTGCCAGCAGTTCCGGACAGAACACCGGGGAGCTGTTTTTT
TRBV5-1,-,-,TRBJ2-7,CASSSGTNYEQYF,TGCGCCAGCAGCTCCGGGACAAACTACGAGCAGTACTTC
TRBV19,-,-,TRBJ1-5,CASSIVQNSNQPQHF,TGTGCCAGTAGTATAGTTCAGAATAGCAATCAGCCCCAGCATTTT
TRBV4-2,once,TRBD2,TRBJ2-5,CASSQGRLAGAGGETQYF,TGTGCCAGCAGCCAGGGGAGACTAGCGGGAGCGGGGGGAGAGACCCAGTACTTC
TRBV11-2,-,-,TRBJ2-2,CASSLDKSTYTNTGELFF,TGTGCCAGCAGCTTAGATAAGAGCACTTACACGAACACCGGGGAGCTGTTTTTT
TRBV2,-,TRBD1,TRBJ1-1,CASSEMGQVNTEAFF,TGTGCCAGCAGTGAAATGGGACAGGTGAACACTGAAGCTTTCTTT
TRBV4-3,few,TRBD1,TRBJ1-2,CASSQLDRWPRGYTF,TGCGCCAGCAGCCAGCTGGACAGGTGGCCTAGAGGCTACACCTTC
TRBV28,-,TRBD2,TRBJ2-5,CASTIPGGETQYF,TGTGCCAGCACCATCCCGGGGGGGGAGACCCAGTACTTC
TRBV5-5,-,-,TRBJ2-3,CASSTMGVDTQYF,TGTGCCAGCAGTACTATGGGAGTAGATACGCAGTATTTT
TRBV5-4,-,TRBD1,TRBJ2-4,CASSGRQGDSSKNIQYF,TGTGCCAGCAGCGGACGACAGGGGGACTCTTCCAAAAACATTCAGTACTTC
TRBV5-8,-,-,TRBJ1-2,CASSRGDLSYGYTF,TGTGCCAGCAGCCGAGGTGACCTGAGCTATGGCTACACCTTC
TRBV7-2,-,-,TRBJ1-6,CASGRYFDSPLHF,TGTGCCAGCGGACGGTACTTTGATTCACCCCTCCACTTT
TRBV6-5,-,TRBD2,TRBJ2-2,CAAGLAGVRTGELFF,TGTGCCGCGGGACTAGCGGGAGTTAGGACCGGGGAGCTGTTTTTT
TRBV5-5,-,TRBD1,TRBJ1-1,CASSLQGAGGAFF,TGTGCCAGCAGCTTACAGGGGGCCGGGGGAGCTTTCTTT